One and the same sample provided the 29 T cell receptor beta chains below, sequenced in a study of cytomegalovirus exposure and HLA in healthy donors. The PCR used 60 Vbeta and 13 Jbeta primers. Profiling relied on immunoSEQ multiplex PCR, and the TCRdb table lists in-frame clones only, not all of them. The sample shows some 110,000 clones, roughly 82% of them seen only once. The sequencing sample was made of PBMCs. The receptors stem from a woman aged 40 to 50 in good health and CMV-seropositive.

The chain links TRBV30 to TRBJ2-6, with TRBD1 matching 7 bases. The CDR3 is made up of 15 amino acids. Germline V lookup: CDR1 GTSNPN, CDR2 SVGIG (reference sequence). The V gene end was trimmed by 5 bases and the J gene end by 0 bases; junction bases not matched to a gene: 4. CDR3 in amino acids: CAWGTVGSGANVLTF. The CDR3 DNA reads TGTGCCTGGGGGACAGTCGGCTCTGGGGCCAACGTCCTGACTTTC.

This clone was found once. The CDR3 region has the DNA TGCAGTGCTAGATCCAAAGAGACCCAGTACTTC. It translates to CSARSKETQYF. The chain is built from TRBV20-1 and TRBJ2-5; D remains ambiguous. Per germline, CDR1 DFQATT and CDR2 SNEGSKA (reference sequence). V dropped 2 bases and J dropped 3 bases, with 4 bases sitting between them. This CDR3 spans 11 amino acids.

This chain links TRBV6-1 with TRBJ1-2; 8 nucleotides line up with TRBD1. Trimming removed 3 bases from V and 9 bases from J; junction bases left unmatched: 6. CDR3 length equals 13 residues. Germline V lookup: CDR1 MNHNS, CDR2 SASEGT. CDR3 in DNA: TGTGCCAGCAGTGATCCAGGGGGCTTAAGCTACACCTTC. This encodes CASSDPGGLSYTF.

CDR3 sequence reads: CASSHPRRETQYF. The CDR3 region has the DNA TGTGCCAGCTCACACCCTAGGCGAGAGACCCAGTACTTC. This chain uses TRBV18 with TRBJ2-5, with unresolved D. Germline V gene data show CDR1 as KGHSH and CDR2 as LQKENI. CDR3 length: 13 amino acids. V shed 4 bases and J shed 4 bases, with 10 bases lying between them.

This rearrangement joins TRBV2 to TRBJ1-4; TRBD1 is a possible D gene (6 bases). With 0 bases removed from V and 5 bases from J, the gap between germline ends came to 10 bases. The CDR3 is 15 residues long. Germline V gene lookup returns CDR1 SNHLY and CDR2 FYNNEI. CDR3 DNA sequence: TGTGCCAGCAGTGAAGCCAGGGGAATCAATGAAAAACTGTTTTTT. Encoded protein: CASSEARGINEKLFF.

The rearrangement links TRBV10-3 to TRBJ2-6, with TRBD1 identical over 11 bases. Losses at the gene ends were 6 bases for V and 0 bases for J; bases not matched to a gene: 4. The CDR3 is 17 amino acids. Germline V gene data show CDR1 as ENHRY and CDR2 as SYGVKD. CDR3 nucleotide sequence: TGTGCCATCAGCCGGGACAGGGGGAGCTCTGGGGCCAACGTCCTGACTTTC. Residues: CAISRDRGSSGANVLTF.

The rearrangement uses TRBV5-1 and TRBJ1-1; TRBD1 might be the D (6 bases). Deletions cut 0 bases from V and 4 bases from J, with 10 bases between. Germline V CDR1 and CDR2: SGHRS, YFSETQ. CDR3 size: 14 residues. CDR3 in amino acids: CASSLGRGGTEAFF. CDR3 bases: TGCGCCAGCAGCTTGGGTAGGGGGGGCACTGAAGCTTTCTTT.

The chain is built from TRBV2 and TRBJ1-2; 8 bases are a match to TRBD1. Trimming took 8 bases from V and 0 from J; bases not matched to a gene: 5. The CDR3 sequence is 14 residues long. Germline V gene lookup returns CDR1 SNHLY and CDR2 FYNNEI. As DNA, the CDR3 is TGTGCCAGCGGGCAGGGGGCACCTAACTATGGCTACACCTTC. Its protein product is CASGQGAPNYGYTF.

This clone has more than one count but fewer than ten. The CDR3 nucleotides are TGCGCCAGCAGCCAACGAGGGACTAGCGCCTACGAGCAGTACTTC. It translates to CASSQRGTSAYEQYF. The genes are TRBV4-1 and TRBJ2-7; 10 bases agree with TRBD2. CDR3 length: 15 amino acids. After removal of 2 bases from V and 2 bases from J, the junction contained 3 bases not matched to a gene. Germline V gene lookup returns CDR1 MGHRA and CDR2 YSYEKL.

The V and J genes are TRBV29-1 and TRBJ2-5; D gene ambiguous. Trimming took off 3 bases at V and 1 base at J, with 21 bases between the two ends. CDR1 is SQVTM, CDR2 ANQGSEA, per germline. This CDR3 contains 17 residues. Here the CDR3 DNA reads TGCAGCGTTGACCCTTTACTTCGACTCCGCTTCCAAGAGACCCAGTACTTC. Encoded protein: CSVDPLLRLRFQETQYF.

V usage is TRBV7-8 and J usage is TRBJ1-1; TRBD1 matches 8 bases. Germline-derived CDR1 and CDR2 are SGHVS and FQNEAQ. V lost 5 bases, J lost 1 base, and 6 bases stayed unmatched. CDR3 length: 15 amino acids. The CDR3 protein is CASSTGTGQNTEAFF. The CDR3 DNA follows: TGTGCCAGCAGCACCGGGACAGGTCAGAACACTGAAGCTTTCTTT.

This sequence joins TRBV7-9 and TRBJ1-2; the D gene is possibly TRBD1 (5 bases). V was clipped by 3 bases and J by 9 bases, with 17 bases between them. This CDR3 contains 14 residues. Germline CDR1 SEHNR, CDR2 FQNEAQ (reference sequence). The chain's CDR3 is CASSFLGRAERYTF. In DNA form, the CDR3 reads TGTGCCAGCAGCTTCTTAGGCAGGGCCGAGCGCTACACCTTC.

There are a few counts of this clone. The V and J genes are TRBV19 and TRBJ1-1; D is uncertain. The CDR3 is 19 amino acids. Germline V gene lookup returns CDR1 LNHDA and CDR2 SQIVND (reference sequence). Trimming pared 6 bases from V and 5 bases from J, leaving 31 bases between. CDR3 sequence: CASSSLLRDVPSSRTEAFF. The CDR3 nucleotides are TGTGCCAGTAGCTCACTTTTGAGGGATGTGCCGAGTTCGCGTACTGAAGCTTTCTTT.

The gene calls are TRBV28 and TRBJ1-1; D perhaps matches TRBD1 (5 bases). V gave up 2 bases and J gave up 4 bases, with 11 bases separating them. The CDR3 sequence is 14 residues long. The germline V gene encodes CDR1 MDHEN and CDR2 SYDVKM. CDR3 sequence: CASSLMGGSTEAFF. The DNA of the CDR3 is TGTGCCAGCAGTTTAATGGGGGGATCCACTGAAGCTTTCTTT.

In its sample, this clone was seen a few times. This sequence joins TRBV5-1 and TRBJ1-1, with D possibly TRBD1 on 6 matching bases. Trimming pared 2 bases from V and 1 base from J, leaving 9 bases between. The germline gives CDR1 SGHRS, CDR2 YFSETQ. The CDR3 extends over 14 amino acids. CDR3 amino acids: CASSFLQGNTEAFF. CDR3 nucleotide sequence: TGCGCCAGCAGCTTCCTACAGGGGAACACTGAAGCTTTCTTT.

This clone has just one count. The chain joins TRBV6-8 to TRBJ2-5; a possible D gene is TRBD1 (7 bases). CDR3 length equals 15 residues. Germline-derived CDR1 and CDR2 are MNHGY and SAAAGT. V lost 5 bases, J lost 5 bases, and 18 bases lay in between. CDR3 residues: CASSPPTGRIETQYF. The CDR3 DNA sequence: TGTGCCAGCAGTCCTCCGACAGGGAGGATTGAGACCCAGTACTTC.

The chain employs TRBV5-1 and TRBJ2-3; D is ambiguous. Germline V gene sequence: CDR1 SGHRS, CDR2 YFSETQ. V was shortened by 1 base and J by 6 bases, with 18 bases between the two germline ends. The CDR3 totals 16 residues. The CDR3 sequence: CASSLLSGLSRDTQYF. The CDR3 DNA reads TGCGCCAGCAGCTTGTTATCGGGTCTTAGCCGGGATACGCAGTATTTT.

V and J are TRBV28 and TRBJ2-7; 9 bases map to TRBD1. Losses at the gene ends were 8 bases for V and 2 bases for J; bases not matched to a gene: 10. In germline, CDR1 is MDHEN, CDR2 SYDVKM. CDR3 length: 15 amino acids. CDR3 residues: CASGLQGAETYEQYF. The CDR3 nucleotides are TGTGCCAGCGGGTTACAGGGGGCAGAAACCTACGAGCAGTACTTC. The whole variable domain, remainder taken from reference TRBV28 and TRBJ2-7, is DVKVTQSSRYLVKRTGEKVFLECVQDMDHENMFWYRQDPGLGLRLIYFSYDVKMKEKGDIPEGYSVSREKKERFSLILESASTNQTSMYLCASGLQGAETYEQYFGPGTRLTVT.

This chain joins TRBV6-5 and TRBJ1-2, with TRBD1 matching over 10 bases. This CDR3 is 15 amino acids long. Germline V gene sequence: CDR1 MNHEY, CDR2 SVGAGI. With V trimmed by 5 bases and J by 7 bases, 10 bases remained unmatched. The DNA for the CDR3 is TGTGCCAGCAGTCCTCCAGGGGGACAGGGGTCTGGCTACACCTTC. Protein product: CASSPPGGQGSGYTF.

The V and J genes are TRBV27 and TRBJ1-5; 9 nucleotides line up with TRBD1. V lost 7 bases and J lost 2; bases outside the gene matches: 3. The germline CDR1 and CDR2 sequences are MNHEY and SMNVEV (reference sequence). This CDR3 is 14 amino acids long. CDR3 DNA: TGTGCCAGCAAAAGGACAGGGGGCAATCAGCCCCAGCATTTT. Translated, it gives CASKRTGGNQPQHF.

This rearrangement joins TRBV28 to TRBJ1-4, with a weak D call TRBD1 (5 bases). Trimming pared 5 bases from V and 8 bases from J, leaving 12 bases between. This CDR3 has 13 amino acids. The V gene's germline CDR1 is MDHEN and CDR2 SYDVKM. In DNA, the CDR3 is TGTGCCAGCAGTCGAATCGGGGGGGAAAAACTGTTTTTT. It yields the protein CASSRIGGEKLFF.

The V and J genes are TRBV18 and TRBJ1-1; D uncertain. V was clipped by 0 bases and J by 4 bases, with 15 bases between them. The germline V gene has CDR1 KGHSH and CDR2 LQKENI. The CDR3 loop spans 16 amino acids. CDR3 DNA: TGTGCCAGCTCACCACCGGGAGACCCTAGGATCACTGAAGCTTTCTTT. Encoded protein: CASSPPGDPRITEAFF.

The V gene is TRBV19, the J gene TRBJ2-1; no firm D call. Per the germline V gene, CDR1 is LNHDA and CDR2 is SQIVND (reference sequence). CDR3 size: 16 residues. The V and J ends lost 6 bases and 2 bases respectively, with 17 bases between them. As DNA, the CDR3 is TGTGCCAGTAGCTCGTTGACTCTCTCCCCCTACAATGAGCAGTTCTTC. Translated, it gives CASSSLTLSPYNEQFF.

The J gene is TRBJ2-3, the V gene TRBV9; 9 bases line up with TRBD2. The CDR3 consists of 15 residues. Trimming took 4 bases from V and 1 from J; bases not matched to a gene: 4. Looked up from germline, CDR1 is SGDLS and CDR2 is YYNGEE. In nucleotides, the CDR3 is TGTGCCAGCAGCCTAAAGCGGGAGGGCACAGATACGCAGTATTTT. Translated, it gives CASSLKREGTDTQYF.

V is TRBV4-1 and J is TRBJ1-1; no definite D call. V was clipped by 3 bases and J by 1 base, with 21 bases between them. This CDR3 has 18 residues. The germline V gene encodes CDR1 MGHRA and CDR2 YSYEKL. CDR3 amino acids: CASSQIALPQITNTEAFF. For the CDR3, the DNA is TGCGCCAGCAGCCAGATCGCCCTCCCACAGATAACGAACACTGAAGCTTTCTTT.

This chain links TRBV6-6 with TRBJ1-2; D is unclear. V lost 0 bases and J lost 14, with 19 bases in between. The CDR3 length is 14 residues. CDR1 is MNHNY and CDR2 is SVGAGI in the germline V gene (reference sequence). CDR3 sequence: CASSYSRGPPTLTF. DNA of the CDR3: TGTGCCAGCAGTTACTCGAGAGGGCCCCCAACCTTAACCTTC.

The CDR3 bases are TGTGCCAGCAGCGTATCCGGGATGAACACTGAAGCTTTCTTT. Translating gives CASSVSGMNTEAFF. The V gene is TRBV9, the J gene TRBJ1-1; no clear D gene. CDR3 size: 14 residues. Germline lookup yields CDR1 SGDLS and CDR2 YYNGEE. V was shortened by 1 base and J by 0 bases, with 7 bases between the two germline ends. The full variable domain, rest sourced from reference TRBV9 and TRBJ1-1, is DSGVTQTPKHLITATGQRVTLRCSPRSGDLSVYWYQQSLDQGLQFLIQYYNGEERAKGNILERFSAQQFPDLHSELNLSSLELGDSALYFCASSVSGMNTEAFFGQGTRLTVV.

This clone was seen a few times. The gene calls are TRBV4-1 and TRBJ1-3; D is undetermined. V shed 4 bases and J shed 0 bases, with 19 bases lying between them. The germline CDR1 and CDR2 sequences are MGHRA and YSYEKL. The CDR3 length is 18 residues. Here the CDR3 reads CASSPEARATSSGNTIYF. CDR3 nucleotides: TGCGCCAGCAGCCCCGAGGCAAGGGCTACTAGCTCTGGAAACACCATATATTTT.

This chain uses TRBV29-1 with TRBJ2-7; TRBD1 matches at 7 bases. The CDR3 totals 14 residues. V shed 4 bases, J shed 3 bases, and the junction held 9 bases outside the gene matches. In germline, CDR1 is SQVTM, CDR2 ANQGSEA. The CDR3: CSVGTTGQVYEQYF. CDR3 DNA sequence: TGCAGCGTTGGTACAACTGGACAGGTCTACGAGCAGTACTTC.